The rows below give T cell receptor beta chains drawn from one sample of a study of shared clonotypes between healthy human individuals. Clones were sequenced by immunoSEQ multiplex PCR, and TCRdb holds only the in-frame ones, with some missing. The sample holds 1.6 million or so clones; approximately 96% are singletons and the top ten take approximately 1.1%. Specimen: naive CD4+ T cells sorted from blood. These receptors were collected from a young man in good health. Each CDR3 is given with its conserved first and last residue. A D gene is named only where the DNA matches it firmly. Size is stated for part of the rows, as once, few or many counts, or as a class when the clone is expanded.

V gene,J gene,clone size,D gene,CDR3 DNA,CDR3 protein
TRBV19,TRBJ1-3,.,.,TGTGCCAGTAGTACGGACAGATTCTCTGGAAACACCATATATTTT,CASSTDRFSGNTIYF
TRBV2,TRBJ2-5,.,.,TGTGCCAGCGGGAGAAGGAGGGGGCAAGAGACCCAGTACTTC,CASGRRRGQETQYF
TRBV6-1,TRBJ1-5,.,.,TGTGCCAGCAGTGAATATGCTGGACAGCCCCAGCATTTT,CASSEYAGQPQHF
TRBV5-6,TRBJ2-1,.,.,TGTGCCAGCAGCTTGTCCCGGCGTAATGAGCAGTTCTTC,CASSLSRRNEQFF
TRBV11-2,TRBJ2-7,once,TRBD2,TGTGCCAGCAGCTTAGTGCAAGGACTAGCGGGGAGCTCCTACGAGCAGTACTTC,CASSLVQGLAGSSYEQYF
TRBV10-2,TRBJ2-3,.,.,TGCGCCAGCAGTGAGAGACAGCACAGCACAGATACGCAGTATTTT,CASSERQHSTDTQYF
TRBV11-3,TRBJ2-1,.,.,TGTGCCAGCAGCTCCCGAAGGGGCAATGAGCAGTTCTTC,CASSSRRGNEQFF
TRBV7-7,TRBJ2-1,.,TRBD1,TGTGCTAGCAGCCCGGACAGGGGGCTCTACAATGAGCAGTTCTTC,CASSPDRGLYNEQFF
TRBV28,TRBJ2-7,.,.,TGTGCCAGCAGGAGGGGCTCCTACGAGCAGTACTTC,CASRRGSYEQYF
TRBV28,TRBJ2-1,once,.,TGTGCCAGCAGTTCCCCGGGAAGCCACAATGAGCAGTTCTTC,CASSSPGSHNEQFF
TRBV11-2,TRBJ2-2,.,.,TGTGCCAGCGCTCGCGGAGGGGGCGCATCTGGGGAGCTGTTTTTT,CASARGGGASGELFF
TRBV5-4,TRBJ2-1,.,TRBD2,TGTGCCAGCAGCTATCGCGGGAGAGCTTACAATGAGCAGTTCTTC,CASSYRGRAYNEQFF
TRBV2,TRBJ1-4,.,TRBD1,TGTGCCAGCAGTGCGCGACAGGGAAACGAAAAACTGTTTTTT,CASSARQGNEKLFF
TRBV19,TRBJ1-4,once,.,TGTGCCAGTAGTATGGGAACAACTAATGAAAAACTGTTTTTT,CASSMGTTNEKLFF
TRBV9,TRBJ1-3,.,.,TGTGCCAGCAGCGCGGGTTCGGTAAGCTCTGGAAACACCATATATTTT,CASSAGSVSSGNTIYF
TRBV29-1,TRBJ2-7,once,.,TGCAGCGTTGGGAGCGCGACCTACGAGCAGTACTTC,CSVGSATYEQYF
TRBV28,TRBJ2-3,.,.,TGTGCCAGCAGACCTATGCGAGGGGGAGTGAGTACAGATACGCAGTATTTT,CASRPMRGGVSTDTQYF